This is a list of T cell receptor beta chains from one sample in a study of control samples from healthy donors and cancer patients. The protocol was immunoSEQ multiplex PCR, while the TCRdb copy is restricted to in-frame clones and leaves out a portion. The repertoire holds about 170,000 clones, with about 93% as singletons. Sample: blood. The receptors originated from a woman aged 55-70 years in good health. CDR3s include the opening cysteine and the closing phenylalanine or tryptophan. The D gene is left open where the match is weak. Size is omitted from some rows. Given values are once, few, many or a class for expanded clones.

len	v_gene	j_gene	abundance	d_gene	CDR3nt	CDR3aa
13	TRBV27	TRBJ1-1	few	.	TGTGCCAGCAGTTTACGGGCCAGCCCTGAAGCTTTCTTT	CASSLRASPEAFF
16	TRBV24-1	TRBJ2-1	.	TRBD1	TGTGCCACCAGTGACCGGACAGGGGCGGGGGTCAATGAGCAGTTCTTC	CATSDRTGAGVNEQFF
13	TRBV25-1	TRBJ1-2	.	.	TGTGCCAGCAGTGAGGACAGCTACTATGGCTACACCTTC	CASSEDSYYGYTF
15	TRBV19	TRBJ1-4	.	.	TGTGCCAGTAGTGATCCTGACAGGCTTAATGAAAAACTGTTTTTT	CASSDPDRLNEKLFF
12	TRBV4-3	TRBJ1-1	.	.	TGCGCCAGCAGCCCTGGAGGGGGGCGAGCTTTCTTT	CASSPGGGRAFF
13	TRBV12-1	TRBJ1-5	.	.	TGTGCCAGCAGCTTTGGCATCAATCAGCCCCAGCATTTT	CASSFGINQPQHF
16	TRBV24-1	TRBJ2-1	.	TRBD1	TGTGCCACCAGTGATACCGGGACAGGGAACTCGGATGAGCAGTTCTTC	CATSDTGTGNSDEQFF
15	TRBV5-6	TRBJ2-7	.	TRBD1	TGTGCCAGCAGCTTGTACGGACAGGCAACCTACGAGCAGTACTTC	CASSLYGQATYEQYF
15	TRBV4-3	TRBJ1-2	.	.	TGCGCCAGCAGCCAAGAGTACAGGGCGAACTATGGCTACACCTTC	CASSQEYRANYGYTF
17	TRBV4-3	TRBJ2-1	.	.	TGCGCCAGCAGCCGAGCTGACCTCGGGGGCTCCTACAATGAGCAGTTCTTC	CASSRADLGGSYNEQFF
12	TRBV10-3	TRBJ2-3	.	.	TGTGCCATCAGTTCAAACACAGATACGCAGTATTTT	CAISSNTDTQYF
21	TRBV7-8	TRBJ1-2	.	.	TGTGCCAGCAGCTCCTATTGGACGTATTCCGAAGCCGTCAGAACTAACTATGGCTACACCTTC	CASSSYWTYSEAVRTNYGYTF
13	TRBV5-4	TRBJ1-4	.	.	TGTGCCAGCAGCTTGGCAGGGAATGAAAAACTGTTTTTT	CASSLAGNEKLFF
16	TRBV30	TRBJ1-5	.	.	TGTGCCTGGAGTGCACTTGGGGTATTTGGCAATCAGCCCCAGCATTTT	CAWSALGVFGNQPQHF
14	TRBV19	TRBJ1-1	.	.	TGTGCCAGTAGTATAGCCCAGGACGGGCCTGAAGCTTTCTTT	CASSIAQDGPEAFF
13	TRBV12-3/TRBV12-4	TRBJ2-1	.	.	TGTGCCAGCAGTTTAGTTACGGGCAGGCTGCAGTTCTTC	CASSLVTGRLQFF
16	TRBV5-1	TRBJ2-7	once	.	TGCGCCAGCAGCGGGACCCTTAGCTCCCTTGGGTTAGAGCAGTACTTC	CASSGTLSSLGLEQYF
15	TRBV27	TRBJ2-3	.	TRBD2	TGTGCCAGCAGTCATAGCGGGGGGGCCGGAGATACGCAGTATTTT	CASSHSGGAGDTQYF
13	TRBV19	TRBJ1-1	.	.	TGTGCCAGTAGTACTATCGCGAACACTGAAGCTTTCTTT	CASSTIANTEAFF
13	TRBV29-1	TRBJ1-2	.	TRBD1	TGCAGCGTTGGACAGGGGAGGGCGAGTGGCTACACCTTC	CSVGQGRASGYTF
16	TRBV6-1	TRBJ2-7	.	.	TGTGCCAGCAGTGGTTACCCCGGCAGGGGGGCTTACGAGCAGTACTTC	CASSGYPGRGAYEQYF
14	TRBV9	TRBJ2-7	.	.	TGTGCCAGCAGCGTAGAAGCCAGATTGGGCGAGCAGTACTTC	CASSVEARLGEQYF
12	TRBV11-3	TRBJ2-5	.	.	TGTGCCAGCAGTGGGGATAAAGAGACCCAGTACTTC	CASSGDKETQYF
13	TRBV2	TRBJ1-2	.	.	TGTGCCAGCAGTGAAGAAGTTTGGGTTGGCTACACCTTC	CASSEEVWVGYTF
13	TRBV19	TRBJ2-2	.	.	TGTGCCAGTAGGAAAGGGAACACCGGGGAGCTGTTTTTT	CASRKGNTGELFF
16	TRBV7-2	TRBJ2-3	.	TRBD2	TGTGCCAGCAGCTTACTATCGCGGGGGGGCACAGATACGCAGTATTTT	CASSLLSRGGTDTQYF
15	TRBV12-5	TRBJ1-2	.	.	TGTGCTAGTGGTTTGGTACCGTTGACCATCTATGGCTACACCTTC	CASGLVPLTIYGYTF
13	TRBV19	TRBJ1-2	.	TRBD1	TGTGCCAGTGGGACGGGACAGGGAGGAGGCTACACCTTC	CASGTGQGGGYTF
15	TRBV5-1	TRBJ1-1	.	TRBD1	TGCGCCAGCAGCTCCGCTACAGGGGGCGGCACTGAAGCTTTCTTT	CASSSATGGGTEAFF
16	TRBV18	TRBJ1-3	.	.	TGTGCCAGCTCACCGCAGCGCCCCGGGGGTGGAAACACCATATATTTT	CASSPQRPGGGNTIYF
15	TRBV3-1/TRBV3-2	TRBJ1-2	.	.	TGTGCCAGCAGCCAAGATGGTGGTACGGGATATGGCTACACCTTC	CASSQDGGTGYGYTF
16	TRBV11-3	TRBJ2-5	.	TRBD2	TGTGCCAGCAGCCTAGGCCGGGGGGATGGAATGGAGACCCAGTACTTC	CASSLGRGDGMETQYF
16	TRBV5-1	TRBJ2-3	once	TRBD2	TGCGCCAGCAGCCTGGGACTAGCGGGGCCCACAGATACGCAGTATTTT	CASSLGLAGPTDTQYF
14	TRBV7-8	TRBJ2-3	.	TRBD1	TGTGCCAGCAGCTTGACAGGGAGCACAGATACGCAGTATTTT	CASSLTGSTDTQYF
14	TRBV7-8	TRBJ1-1	.	.	TGTGCCAGCAGCTCCCTGGGACTGAACACTGAAGCTTTCTTT	CASSSLGLNTEAFF
15	TRBV4-3	TRBJ2-1	.	.	TGCGCCAGCAGCCAAGAGGGCAGCAGCTACAATGAGCAGTTCTTC	CASSQEGSSYNEQFF
15	TRBV6-1	TRBJ2-1	.	TRBD2	TGTGCCAGCAGTGACATGGGACTAGTAGTTCATGAGCAGTTCTTC	CASSDMGLVVHEQFF
15	TRBV2	TRBJ2-2	.	TRBD2	TGTGCCAGCAGTGCTGGACTAGCGTCGACCGGGGAGCTGTTTTTT	CASSAGLASTGELFF
14	TRBV5-6	TRBJ2-3	.	.	TGTGCCAGCAGCTTGGTAGGGACCCCAGATACGCAGTATTTT	CASSLVGTPDTQYF
15	TRBV4-3	TRBJ1-1	.	.	TGCGCCAGCAGCCAAGTTAGGGGGGCTGGGGCTGAAGCTTTCTTT	CASSQVRGAGAEAFF
14	TRBV6-5	TRBJ2-5	few	TRBD2	TGTGCCAGTCAGCGGGGGGGCCTTTTAGAGACCCAGTACTTC	CASQRGGLLETQYF
12	TRBV10-2	TRBJ2-3	.	.	TGCGCCAGCAGTGCCAGCACAGATACGCAGTATTTT	CASSASTDTQYF
15	TRBV6-5	TRBJ2-1	.	.	TGTGCCAGCACTGGGAGTAGGCAGTCCTACAATGAGCAGTTCTTC	CASTGSRQSYNEQFF
15	TRBV6-1	TRBJ1-6	.	.	TGTGCCAGCAGTGAAGGGGCAGGGAATCATTCACCCCTCCACTTT	CASSEGAGNHSPLHF
14	TRBV6-5	TRBJ1-1	.	.	TGTGCCAGCATCAACAGGGTCAGCAACACTGAAGCTTTCTTT	CASINRVSNTEAFF
14	TRBV2	TRBJ2-3	.	.	TGTGCCAGCAGTGTTGGCAGTAGCACAGATACGCAGTATTTT	CASSVGSSTDTQYF
14	TRBV19	TRBJ1-6	.	.	TGTGCCAGTAGTATTTTGGGGGCCGACTCACCCCTCCACTTT	CASSILGADSPLHF
14	TRBV5-4	TRBJ1-1	.	.	TGTGCCAGCAGCCCGGTGACAGCCTACACTGAAGCTTTCTTT	CASSPVTAYTEAFF
17	TRBV19	TRBJ1-6	.	TRBD1	TGTGCCAGTAGTATAGAAGCCGGGACAGGGCGGAATTCACCCCTCCACTTT	CASSIEAGTGRNSPLHF
18	TRBV3-1/TRBV3-2	TRBJ2-1	once	TRBD2	TGTGCCAGCAGCCAAGATAGCGTCTTAGCGGGGTTATACAATGAGCAGTTCTTC	CASSQDSVLAGLYNEQFF
16	TRBV4-3	TRBJ1-3	.	.	TGCGCCAGCAGCCAAGGTCTGGGGAGTGCTGGAAACACCATATATTTT	CASSQGLGSAGNTIYF
14	TRBV5-1	TRBJ1-1	.	.	TGCGCCAGCAGCTCGGACAGCACGAACACTGAAGCTTTCTTT	CASSSDSTNTEAFF
13	TRBV29-1	TRBJ2-7	.	.	TGCAGCGTTACTCCCCTGACAGGCTACGAGCAGTACTTC	CSVTPLTGYEQYF
17	TRBV7-8	TRBJ2-2	.	.	TGTGCCAGCAGCTTGAGTAGGACAGCGACGAACACCGGGGAGCTGTTTTTT	CASSLSRTATNTGELFF